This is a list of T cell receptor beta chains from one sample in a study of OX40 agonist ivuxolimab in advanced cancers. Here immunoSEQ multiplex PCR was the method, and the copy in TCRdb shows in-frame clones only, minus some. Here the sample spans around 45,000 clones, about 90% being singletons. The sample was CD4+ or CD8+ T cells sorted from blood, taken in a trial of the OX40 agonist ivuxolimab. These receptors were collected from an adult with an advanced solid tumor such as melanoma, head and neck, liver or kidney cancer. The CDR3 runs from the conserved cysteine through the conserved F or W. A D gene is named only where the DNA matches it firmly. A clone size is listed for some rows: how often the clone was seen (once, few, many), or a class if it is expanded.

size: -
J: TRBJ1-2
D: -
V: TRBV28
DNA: TGTGCCAGCAGGGACGGATCTAACTATGGCTACACCTTC
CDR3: CASRDGSNYGYTF

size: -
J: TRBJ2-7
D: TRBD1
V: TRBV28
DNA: TGTGCCAGCAGTCGAGGACAGGCCAGGTACGAGCAGTACTTC
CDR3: CASSRGQARYEQYF

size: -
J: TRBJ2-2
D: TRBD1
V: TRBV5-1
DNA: TGCGCCAGCAGCTTTCCAGGGGGCGGCGGCGGGGAGCTGTTTTTT
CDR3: CASSFPGGGGGELFF

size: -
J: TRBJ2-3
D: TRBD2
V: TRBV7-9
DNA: TGTGCCAGCAGCTTAGGAGCCGCGACTAGCGGGAGGACAGATACGCAGTATTTT
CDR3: CASSLGAATSGRTDTQYF

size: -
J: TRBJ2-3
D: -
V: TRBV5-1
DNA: TGCGCCAGCAGCTTGGGGTCGGCCGATACAGATACGCAGTATTTT
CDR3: CASSLGSADTDTQYF

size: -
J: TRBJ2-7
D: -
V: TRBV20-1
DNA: TGCAGTGCTCCTCGAGGGTTTGAGCAGTACTTC
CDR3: CSAPRGFEQYF

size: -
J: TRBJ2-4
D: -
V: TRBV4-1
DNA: TGCGCCAGCAGCCAAGAGAACATTCAGTACTTC
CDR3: CASSQENIQYF

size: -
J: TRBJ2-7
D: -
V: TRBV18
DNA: TGTGCCAGCTCACCAGCTCAGACAGATTTGTCCGAGCAGTACTTC
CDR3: CASSPAQTDLSEQYF

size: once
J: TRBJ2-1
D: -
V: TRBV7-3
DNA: TGTGCCAGCAGACCCCGGAAAAGGGGGTTCTTC
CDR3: CASRPRKRGFF

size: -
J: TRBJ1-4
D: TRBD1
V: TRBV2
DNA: TGTGCCAGCAGTGGGACAGGGGAGGGTGAAAAACTGTTTTTT
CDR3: CASSGTGEGEKLFF

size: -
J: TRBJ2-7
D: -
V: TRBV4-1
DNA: TGCGCCAGCAGCCAATATGGGGGCTACGAGCAGTACTTC
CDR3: CASSQYGGYEQYF

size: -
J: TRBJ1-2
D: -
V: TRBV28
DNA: TGTGCCAGCACCGTGGGGGCAGAATTTACTAACTATGGCTACACCTTC
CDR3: CASTVGAEFTNYGYTF

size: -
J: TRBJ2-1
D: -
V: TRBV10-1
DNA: TGCGCCAGCAGTGAAGACCCGGAGGCCTACAATGAGCAGTTCTTC
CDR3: CASSEDPEAYNEQFF

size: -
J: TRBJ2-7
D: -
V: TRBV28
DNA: TGTGCCAGCAGTTTTGGGACAAACTACGAGCAGTACTTC
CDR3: CASSFGTNYEQYF

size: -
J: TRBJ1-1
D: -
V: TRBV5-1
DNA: TGCGCCAGCAGCTTGCAGGGGAACACTGAAGCTTTCTTT
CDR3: CASSLQGNTEAFF

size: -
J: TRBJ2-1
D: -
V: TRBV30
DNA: TGTTCAGTGACCGTTTCCTACAATGAGCAGTTCTTC
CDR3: CSVTVSYNEQFF

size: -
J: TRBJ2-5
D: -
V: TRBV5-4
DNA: TGTGCCAGCAGCCAACCAGGAAAAGAGACCCAGTACTTC
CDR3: CASSQPGKETQYF

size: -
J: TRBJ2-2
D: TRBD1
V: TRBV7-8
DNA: TGTGCCAGCAGCCCCGGGACAGGGGGTAGTCGCGGGGAGCTGTTTTTT
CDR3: CASSPGTGGSRGELFF

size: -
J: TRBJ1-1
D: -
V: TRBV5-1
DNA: TGCGCCAGCAGCTTGTCTTGGGCAGGGGTTAACACTGAAGCTTTCTTT
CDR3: CASSLSWAGVNTEAFF

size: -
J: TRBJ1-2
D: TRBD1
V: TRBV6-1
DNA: TGTGCCAGCAGTGAGTCTGGTCAGGGGGCGACTGGCTACACCTTC
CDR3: CASSESGQGATGYTF

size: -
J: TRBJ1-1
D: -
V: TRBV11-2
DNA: TGTGCCAGCAGCTTACCACAGGCCATGAACACTGAAGCTTTCTTT
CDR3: CASSLPQAMNTEAFF

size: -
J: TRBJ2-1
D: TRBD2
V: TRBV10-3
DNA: TGTGCCATCAGTGATGGCGGGAGGTCTTCCAATGAGCAGTTCTTC
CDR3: CAISDGGRSSNEQFF

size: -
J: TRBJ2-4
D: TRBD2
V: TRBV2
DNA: TGTGCCAGCGCCATTAGCGGGCTAGCCAAAAACATTCAGTACTTC
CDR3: CASAISGLAKNIQYF

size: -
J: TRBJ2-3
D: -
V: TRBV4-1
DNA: TGCGCCAGCAGCCAAGATGCGAGCGGGGACACCACAGATACGCAGTATTTT
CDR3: CASSQDASGDTTDTQYF

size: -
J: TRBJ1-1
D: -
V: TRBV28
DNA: TGTGCCAGCAGTGACCGGGACCCAGAAGGAGACACTGAAGCTTTCTTT
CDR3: CASSDRDPEGDTEAFF

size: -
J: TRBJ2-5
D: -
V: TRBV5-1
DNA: TGCGCCAGCAGCTTGGGGGGGCACCCCGAGGGGGAGACCCAGTACTTC
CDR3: CASSLGGHPEGETQYF

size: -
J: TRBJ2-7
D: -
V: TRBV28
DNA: TGTGCCAGCAGTCGGACAGTCCACTACGAGCAGTACTTC
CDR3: CASSRTVHYEQYF

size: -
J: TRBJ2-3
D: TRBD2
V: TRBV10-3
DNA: TGTGCCATCGGACTAGCGAACACAGATACGCAGTATTTT
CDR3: CAIGLANTDTQYF

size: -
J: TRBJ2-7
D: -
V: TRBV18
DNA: TGTGCCAGCTCACCCCCTGGACGCCTTTCCTACGAGCAGTACTTC
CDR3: CASSPPGRLSYEQYF

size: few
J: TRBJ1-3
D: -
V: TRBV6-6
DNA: TGTGCCAGCAGTTACTCGGTCGGGAGCTCTGGAAACACCATATATTTT
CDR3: CASSYSVGSSGNTIYF

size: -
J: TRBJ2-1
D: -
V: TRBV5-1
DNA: TGCGCCAGCAGCTTGGTCCCGGCGTCCTCCTACAATGAGCAGTTCTTC
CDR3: CASSLVPASSYNEQFF

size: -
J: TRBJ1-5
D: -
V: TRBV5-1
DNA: TGCGCCAGCAGCTTGGCCAGGAATCAGCCCCAGCATTTT
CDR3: CASSLARNQPQHF

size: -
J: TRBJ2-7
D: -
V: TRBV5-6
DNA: TGTGCCAGCAGTTGGACGAGTACCTACGAGCAGTACTTC
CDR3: CASSWTSTYEQYF

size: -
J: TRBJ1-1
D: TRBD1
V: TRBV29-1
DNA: TGCAGCGGGGACAGGGGGCGTACTGAAGCTTTCTTT
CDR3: CSGDRGRTEAFF

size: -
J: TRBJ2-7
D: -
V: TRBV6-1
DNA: TGTGCCAGCAGTGAAGTCAGCTTTTACTCCTACGAGCAGTACTTC
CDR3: CASSEVSFYSYEQYF

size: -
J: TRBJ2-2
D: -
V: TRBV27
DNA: TGTGCCAGCAGCCTGAGCGGGCGGAACACCGGGGAGCTGTTTTTT
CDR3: CASSLSGRNTGELFF

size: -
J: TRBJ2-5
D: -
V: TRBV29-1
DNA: TGCAGCGTTGAAGAGACAGGGAGGAGGGAGACCCAGTACTTC
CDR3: CSVEETGRRETQYF

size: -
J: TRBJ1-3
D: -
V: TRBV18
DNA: TGTGCCAGCTCACCCACGGCGGACGCCGGAAACACCATATATTTT
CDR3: CASSPTADAGNTIYF

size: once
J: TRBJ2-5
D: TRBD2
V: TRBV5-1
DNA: TGCGCCAGCAGCTTGATGACTAGCGGGCAAGAGACCCAGTACTTC
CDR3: CASSLMTSGQETQYF

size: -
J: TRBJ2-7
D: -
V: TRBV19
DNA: TGTGCCAGTCGTATGACAGGCCGCTACGAGCAGTACTTC
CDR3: CASRMTGRYEQYF

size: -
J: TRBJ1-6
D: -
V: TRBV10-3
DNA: TGTGCCATCAGTGAGTCCAGGGGTACAGGTGGATCACCCCTCCACTTT
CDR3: CAISESRGTGGSPLHF

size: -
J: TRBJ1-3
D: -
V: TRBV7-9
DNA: TGTGCCAGCAGCTTAGGATGGGGTACCTATGGAAACACCATATATTTT
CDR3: CASSLGWGTYGNTIYF

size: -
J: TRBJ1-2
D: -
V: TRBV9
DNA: TGTGCCAGCAGCCCCACCACACAGAACTATGGCTACACCTTC
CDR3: CASSPTTQNYGYTF